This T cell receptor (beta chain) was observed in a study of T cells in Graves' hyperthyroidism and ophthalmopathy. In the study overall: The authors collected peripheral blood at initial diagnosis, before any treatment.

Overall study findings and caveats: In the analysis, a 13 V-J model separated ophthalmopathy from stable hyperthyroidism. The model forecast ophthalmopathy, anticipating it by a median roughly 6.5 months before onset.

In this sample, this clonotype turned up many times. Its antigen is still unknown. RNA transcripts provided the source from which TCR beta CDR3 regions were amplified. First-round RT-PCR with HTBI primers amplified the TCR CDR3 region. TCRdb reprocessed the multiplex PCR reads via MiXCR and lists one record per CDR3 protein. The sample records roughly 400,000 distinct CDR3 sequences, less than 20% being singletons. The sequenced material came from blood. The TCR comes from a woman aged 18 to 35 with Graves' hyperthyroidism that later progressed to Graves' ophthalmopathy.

This chain's CDR3 is CSARDNSGRRSEQYF. CDR3 sequence (DNA): TGCAGTGCTAGAGATAATTCCGGGAGAAGGTCCGAGCAGTACTTC. The chain carries TRBV20-1 and TRBJ2-7; D might be TRBD2 (6 bases). This CDR3 spans 15 amino acids. V was pared by 0 bases and J by 6 bases, with 18 bases between. Germline lookup yields CDR1 DFQATT and CDR2 SNEGSKA (reference sequence).